Sequencing of this T cell receptor (beta chain) was carried out in a study of blood T cell repertoires in COVID-19. This table comes from immunoSEQ multiplex PCR, and its TCRdb copy is limited to in-frame clones, with some not included. The table includes some 30,000 clones, more than 80% detected once. CDR1 is SGHRS, CDR2 YFSETQ, per germline. The ends were cut back, 4 bases at V and 4 bases at J, with 7 bases in the middle. The CDR3 contains 12 residues. The sequence was collected from a human donor in a cohort sampled during active COVID-19. The chain links TRBV5-1 to TRBJ2-3; D is unresolved. Sequenced: peripheral blood. The CDR3 coding sequence is TGCGCCAGCAGCCTAAACTCAGATACGCAGTATTTT. Its protein is CASSLNSDTQYF.